These 16 T cell receptor beta chains share one sample of origin, sequenced in a study of post-analysis software for immune sequencing data. Study-wide results and limits: About five TRBV segments, including TRBV5-6, TRBV5-1 and TRBV20-1, were more frequent in patients than controls.

These receptors have no identified antigens. Incorporated into the TCR beta cDNA libraries were unique molecular identifiers, which served to reduce PCR and sequencing biases. MiXCR, run by TCRdb on the PCR reads, gives a single entry per CDR3 protein. The sample has hundreds of thousands of distinct CDR3 sequences; roughly three fifths are singletons. Sample: blood. Source of these receptors: a girl aged 2 to 10 with multiple sclerosis.

The CDR3 here is CASSPSTSSYNEQFF. Here the CDR3 DNA reads TGCGCCAGCAGCCCCTCCACCAGCTCCTACAATGAGCAGTTCTTC. The chain employs TRBV5-1 and TRBJ2-1, with D unclear. Trimming took 4 bases from V and 0 from J, leaving 11 bases between them. Germline V gives CDR1 SGHRS, CDR2 YFSETQ. This CDR3 has 15 residues.

The gene calls are TRBV7-9 and TRBJ2-5, with 8 positions matching TRBD2. Trimming took 3 bases from V and 4 from J; bases not matched to a gene: 7. This CDR3 has 15 residues. The germline gives CDR1 SEHNR, CDR2 FQNEAQ (reference sequence). In DNA, the CDR3 is TGTGCCAGCAGCTTGGGGACTAGAGCTTCAGAGACCCAGTACTTC. It encodes CASSLGTRASETQYF.

The rearrangement links TRBV20-1 to TRBJ2-5; TRBD1 might be the D (7 bases). The germline gives CDR1 DFQATT, CDR2 SNEGSKA (reference sequence). This CDR3 region has 13 residues. V was pared by 6 bases and J by 4 bases, with 15 bases between. The CDR3 loop reads CSAQGGWGETQYF. CDR3 nucleotide sequence: TGCAGTGCGCAGGGGGGCTGGGGAGAGACCCAGTACTTC.

This clonotype was counted a few times. The chain couples TRBV29-1 to TRBJ1-1; a possible D gene is TRBD1 (6 bases). The CDR3 runs to 13 residues. V was trimmed by 4 bases and J by 3 bases, leaving 12 bases between them. Germline CDR1 is SQVTM and CDR2 is ANQGSEA. DNA for the CDR3: TGCAGCGTTGTGCAGGGGCGCGACACTGAAGCTTTCTTT. As protein: CSVVQGRDTEAFF.

This clonotype showed up just a few times. The chain couples TRBV5-1 to TRBJ1-1; D is ambiguous. Trimming cost V 0 bases and J 4 bases, with 7 bases left between them. Looked up from germline, CDR1 is SGHRS and CDR2 is YFSETQ. The CDR3 runs 13 residues. The CDR3 DNA reads TGCGCCAGCAGCTTGGACATCCTCACTGAAGCTTTCTTT. It encodes CASSLDILTEAFF.

The chain combines TRBV25-1 with TRBJ2-4; a weak D match, TRBD1 (5 bases). V shed 5 bases and J shed 13 bases, with 24 bases lying between them. The CDR3 spans 15 residues. Germline V CDR1 and CDR2: MGHDK, SYGVNS. CDR3 sequence: CASSQSTDSYEGQYF. The CDR3 DNA reads TGTGCCAGCAGTCAATCGACAGATTCCTACGAAGGGCAGTACTTC. Using reference TRBV25-1 and TRBJ2-4 for the parts outside the CDR3, the full variable domain is EADIYQTPRYLVIGTGKKITLECSQTMGHDKMYWYQQDPGMELHLIHYSYGVNSTEKGDLSSESTVSRIRTEHFPLTLESARPSHTSQYLCASSQSTDSYEGQYFGAGTRLSVL.

This clonotype was observed a few times. The V gene is TRBV12-3 or TRBV12-4, the J gene TRBJ2-4, with 8 bases matching TRBD2. Judging by the DNA end, TRBJ2-7 fits better; the J call may be wrong. The CDR3 has 15 amino acids. CDR3 nucleotides: TGTGCCAGCAGTTTAAGTCCGGGGGGGTCCTACGAGCAGTACTTC. Encoded protein: CASSLSPGGSYEQYF.

The V gene is TRBV7-2, the J gene TRBJ1-5, with a weak D call TRBD1 (6 bases). The CDR3 consists of 13 residues. Germline V gene data show CDR1 as SGHTA and CDR2 as FQGNSA. Trimming pared 5 bases from V and 6 bases from J, leaving 11 bases between. CDR3 coding DNA: TGTGCCAGCAGCCCAGGGACATTTCAGCCCCAGCATTTT. Translated, it gives CASSPGTFQPQHF. Based on the CDR3 plus reference TRBV7-2 and TRBJ1-5, the full variable domain is GAGVSQSPSNKVTEKGKDVELRCDPISGHTALYWYRQSLGQGLEFLIYFQGNSAPDKSGLPSDRFSAERTGGSVSTLTIQRTQQEDSAVYLCASSPGTFQPQHFGDGTRLSIL.

V gene TRBV7-8 combines with J gene TRBJ2-7; D is perhaps TRBD1 or TRBD2 (5 bases each). Trimming cost V 5 bases and J 6 bases, with 20 bases left between them. Germline V gene lookup returns CDR1 SGHVS and CDR2 FQNEAQ. The CDR3 extends over 15 amino acids. The CDR3 DNA reads TGTGCCAGCAGCCTTGCAACGGGGACCAGACGCGAGCAGTACTTC. Amino acids: CASSLATGTRREQYF.

The V call is TRBV7-2, the J call TRBJ2-1; 8 nucleotides line up with TRBD2. The germline gives CDR1 SGHTA, CDR2 FQGNSA. The V gene end was trimmed by 4 bases and the J gene end by 8 bases; junction bases not matched to a gene: 13. The CDR3 is made up of 16 amino acids. CDR3 in amino acids: CASSYAGREAVDEQFF. CDR3 sequence (DNA): TGTGCCAGCAGCTATGCCGGGCGGGAGGCGGTAGATGAGCAGTTCTTC.

This chain joins TRBV13 and TRBJ1-3; tentatively, D is TRBD1 (6 bases). CDR1 is PRHDT and CDR2 is FYEKMQ in the germline V gene (reference sequence). The CDR3 runs 15 residues. Trimming removed 3 bases at V and 0 bases at J, with 9 bases between. CDR3 region: CASSLGGYSGNTIYF. In nucleotides, the CDR3 is TGTGCCAGCAGCTTGGGGGGCTACTCTGGAAACACCATATATTTT. The full variable domain, in which reference TRBV13 and TRBJ1-3 provide the parts outside the CDR3, is AAGVIQSPRHLIKEKRETATLKCYPIPRHDTVYWYQQGPGQDPQFLISFYEKMQSDKGSIPDRFSAQQFSDYHSELNMSSLELGDSALYFCASSLGGYSGNTIYFGEGSWLTVV.

The chain recombines TRBV11-2 with TRBJ2-7, with D unclear. Trimming pared 3 bases from V and 4 bases from J, leaving 16 bases between. Germline V gene sequence: CDR1 SGHAT, CDR2 FQNNGV. The CDR3 extends over 15 amino acids. The CDR3 region has the DNA TGTGCCAGCAGCTTCAAACTACCAGGATCGTACGAGCAGTACTTC. Translation: CASSFKLPGSYEQYF.

The chain recombines TRBV10-2 with TRBJ1-2, with 7 bases matching TRBD1. CDR1 WSHSY and CDR2 SAAADI come from the germline V gene. V gave up 2 bases and J gave up 7 bases; unmatched junction bases: 4. The CDR3 consists of 13 residues. CDR3 region: CASSEQGGGGYTF. As DNA, the CDR3 is TGCGCCAGCAGTGAGCAGGGGGGAGGTGGCTACACCTTC.

The chain combines TRBV5-5 with TRBJ1-1; no firm D call. Germline V CDR1 and CDR2: SGHKS, YYEKEE (reference sequence). Trimming pared 5 bases from V and 8 bases from J, leaving 13 bases between. This CDR3 contains 12 residues. Here the CDR3 DNA reads TGTGCCAGCAGTTTCACGGCTGGGGAAGCTTTCTTT. Protein product: CASSFTAGEAFF.

The CDR3 bases are TGCGCCAGCAGCAGTGGCGGGGTAAAAGAGACCCAGTACTTC. Its protein product is CASSSGGVKETQYF. The rearrangement uses TRBV5-1 and TRBJ2-5; possible D gene TRBD2, 6 bases. The CDR3 is made up of 14 amino acids. CDR1 is SGHRS, CDR2 YFSETQ, per germline. Trimming stripped 4 bases from V and 3 bases from J, with 13 bases between.

The sample holds a few counts of this clonotype. The chain is built from TRBV6-1 and TRBJ2-4, with TRBD2 identical over 8 bases. The DNA matches TRBJ2-5 better at its end, which makes the J call doubtful. Germline V gene lookup returns CDR1 MNHNS and CDR2 SASEGT. The CDR3 has 14 amino acids. The CDR3 nucleotides read TGTGCCAGCAGTGGGACTAGCTGGGGGGAGACCCAGTACTTC. Its translation is CASSGTSWGETQYF.